This T cell receptor (beta chain) is from a study of T cell responses to AZD1222 COVID-19 vaccine. This clone turned up a few times. Its antigen is still unknown. Germline V lookup: CDR1 SEHNR, CDR2 FQNEAQ (reference sequence). The length of the CDR3 is 18 residues. V was clipped by 3 bases and J by 6 bases; unmatched bases: 15. Study-wide results and caveats: Clonal diversity was possibly underestimated, and the donors were mostly white British, with more females. Once two AZD1222 doses were given, Spike-specific TCR breadth and depth went up.

Sequenced by immunoSEQ multiplex PCR; TCRdb stores in-frame clones only, minus some. The sample holds more than 85,000 clones, approximately 80% seen once. This sequence originates from an adult in good health. The rearrangement links TRBV7-9 to TRBJ2-1, with 9 bases identical to TRBD2. The sample here was peripheral blood, taken on day 0 of AZD1222 vaccination. CDR3 sequence: CASSFPLRLAGTSNEQFF. The CDR3 region has the DNA TGTGCCAGCAGCTTTCCCCTCAGGCTAGCGGGAACTTCCAATGAGCAGTTCTTC.